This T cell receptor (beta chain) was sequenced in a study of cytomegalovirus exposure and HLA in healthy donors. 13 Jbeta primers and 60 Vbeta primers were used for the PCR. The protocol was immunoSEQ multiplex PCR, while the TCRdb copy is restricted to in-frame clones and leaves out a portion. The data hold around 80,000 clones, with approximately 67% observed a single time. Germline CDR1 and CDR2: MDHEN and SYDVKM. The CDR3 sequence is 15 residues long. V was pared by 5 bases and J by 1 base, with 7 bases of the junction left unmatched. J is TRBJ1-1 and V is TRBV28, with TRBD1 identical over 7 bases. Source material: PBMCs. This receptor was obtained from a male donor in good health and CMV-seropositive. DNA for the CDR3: TGTGCCAGCAGTGACCCGACAGGGAGGAACACTGAAGCTTTCTTT. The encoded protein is CASSDPTGRNTEAFF.